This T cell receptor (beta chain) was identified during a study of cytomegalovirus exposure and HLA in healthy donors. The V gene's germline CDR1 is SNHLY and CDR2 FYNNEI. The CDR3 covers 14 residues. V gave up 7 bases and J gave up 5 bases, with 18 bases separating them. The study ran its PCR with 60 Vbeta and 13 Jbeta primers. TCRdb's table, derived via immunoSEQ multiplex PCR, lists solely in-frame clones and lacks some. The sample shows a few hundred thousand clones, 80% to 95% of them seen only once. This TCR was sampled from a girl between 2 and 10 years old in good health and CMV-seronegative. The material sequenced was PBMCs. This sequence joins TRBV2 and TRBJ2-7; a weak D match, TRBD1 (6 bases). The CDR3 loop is CASMGAGIVNEQYF. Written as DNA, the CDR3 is TGTGCCAGCATGGGGGCAGGGATAGTGAACGAGCAGTACTTC.